This T cell receptor (beta chain) was sequenced for a study of spatial heterogeneity in lung cancer. Study in general: Sequencing consistently turned up more beta-chain sequences than alpha-chain sequences. Strongly correlated with TCR transcript counts in tumor regions was a T cell module score, which was a transcriptional module score calculated from matched bulk RNA-seq. Study findings and constraints: Counts of expanded alpha and beta TCRs within tumors tracked the tumor nonsynonymous mutation count.

Individual TCR cDNA molecules each bore their own unique molecular identifier. TCRdb used MiXCR to reprocess the 5' RACE reads, holding one entry per CDR3 protein. The table records 15,000 to 20,000 distinct CDR3 sequences, 8.5% to 10% of them present only once. Time point in this sample: sample taken at primary tumor resection. Samples came from 60 to 75 TRACERx patients with untreated early-stage lung cancer. This CDR3 has 14 amino acids. Trimming took 8 bases from V and 6 from J; bases not matched to a gene: 10. In germline, CDR1 is SQVTM, CDR2 ANQGSEA. This clonotype was seen a handful of times. Its antigen remains unknown. A library made for alpha chains picked up this beta chain off target, so its size means little.

The V gene is TRBV29-1, the J gene TRBJ2-4; 10 bases fit TRBD2. The TCR was taken from a female donor with early-stage non-small cell lung cancer. The starting material was lung tumor tissue, obtained at surgery. For the CDR3, the DNA is TGCAGCACCTCCGATAGCGGGGGGCCAAACATTCAGTACTTC. Translating gives CSTSDSGGPNIQYF.